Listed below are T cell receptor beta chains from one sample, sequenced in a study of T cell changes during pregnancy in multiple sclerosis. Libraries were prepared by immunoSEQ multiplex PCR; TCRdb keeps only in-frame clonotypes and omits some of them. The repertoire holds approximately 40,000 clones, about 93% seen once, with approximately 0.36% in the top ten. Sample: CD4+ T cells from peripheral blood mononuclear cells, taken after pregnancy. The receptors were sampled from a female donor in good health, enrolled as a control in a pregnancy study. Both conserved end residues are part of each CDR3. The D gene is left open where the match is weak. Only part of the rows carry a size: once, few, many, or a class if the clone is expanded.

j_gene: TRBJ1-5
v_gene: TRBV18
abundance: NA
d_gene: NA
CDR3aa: CASSQEHSGSNQPQHF
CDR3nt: TGTGCCAGCTCACAGGAACATTCGGGAAGCAATCAGCCCCAGCATTTT

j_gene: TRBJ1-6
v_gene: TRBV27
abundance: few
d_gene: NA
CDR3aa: CASNQGRNSPLHF
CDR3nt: TGTGCCAGCAACCAGGGGCGTAATTCACCCCTCCACTTT

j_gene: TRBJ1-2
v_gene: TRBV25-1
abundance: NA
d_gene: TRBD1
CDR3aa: CASSRGTAYGYTF
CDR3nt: TGTGCCAGCAGCAGAGGGACAGCATATGGCTACACCTTC

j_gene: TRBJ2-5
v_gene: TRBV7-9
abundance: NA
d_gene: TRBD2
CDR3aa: CASSKTSGGAFQETQYF
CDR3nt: TGTGCCAGCAGCAAGACTAGCGGGGGCGCGTTTCAAGAGACCCAGTACTTC

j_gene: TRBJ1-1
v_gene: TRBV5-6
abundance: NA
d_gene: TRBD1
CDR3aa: CASSLVDDRVNTEAFF
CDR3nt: TGTGCCAGCAGCTTGGTGGATGACAGGGTAAACACTGAAGCTTTCTTT

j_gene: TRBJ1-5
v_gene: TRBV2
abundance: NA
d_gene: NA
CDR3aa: CASSRVTQPQHF
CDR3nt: TGTGCCAGCAGTCGGGTAACTCAGCCCCAGCATTTT

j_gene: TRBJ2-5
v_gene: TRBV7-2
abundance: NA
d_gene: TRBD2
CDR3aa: CASSLHPILAGGGETQYF
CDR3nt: TGTGCCAGCAGCTTACATCCTATATTAGCGGGAGGTGGAGAGACCCAGTACTTC

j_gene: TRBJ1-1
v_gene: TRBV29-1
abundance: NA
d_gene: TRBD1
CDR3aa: CSVRSGTGFSTEAFF
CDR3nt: TGCAGCGTTCGATCCGGGACAGGGTTTTCCACTGAAGCTTTCTTT

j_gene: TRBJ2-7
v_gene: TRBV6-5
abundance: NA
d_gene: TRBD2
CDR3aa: CASSARAGGREQYF
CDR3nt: TGTGCCAGCAGCGCGCGGGCGGGAGGGCGAGAGCAGTACTTC

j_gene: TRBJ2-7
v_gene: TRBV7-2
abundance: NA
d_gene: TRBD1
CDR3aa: CASSLGRGSSYEQYF
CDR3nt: TGTGCCAGCAGCTTAGGCAGGGGGAGCTCCTACGAGCAGTACTTC

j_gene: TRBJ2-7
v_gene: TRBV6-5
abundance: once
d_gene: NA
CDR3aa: CASRVGGAGAYEQYF
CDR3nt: TGTGCCAGCCGAGTAGGGGGGGCCGGGGCCTACGAGCAGTACTTC

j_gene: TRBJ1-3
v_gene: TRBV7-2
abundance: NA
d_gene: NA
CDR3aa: CASSPAGAGNTIYF
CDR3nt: TGTGCCAGCAGCCCCGCGGGGGCCGGAAACACCATATATTTT

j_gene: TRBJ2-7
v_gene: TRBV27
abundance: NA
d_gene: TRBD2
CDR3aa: CASSLSGTETYEQYF
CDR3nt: TGTGCCAGCAGTTTAAGCGGGACGGAGACCTACGAGCAGTACTTC

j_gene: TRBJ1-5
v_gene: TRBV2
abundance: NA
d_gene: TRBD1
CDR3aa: CASTTDRGRSDQPQHF
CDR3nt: TGTGCCAGCACGACTGACAGGGGTCGGTCGGATCAGCCCCAGCATTTT

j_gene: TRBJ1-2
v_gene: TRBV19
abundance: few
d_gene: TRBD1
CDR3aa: CASSIGGQGASYGYTF
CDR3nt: TGTGCCAGTAGTATAGGCGGACAGGGAGCGAGCTATGGCTACACCTTC

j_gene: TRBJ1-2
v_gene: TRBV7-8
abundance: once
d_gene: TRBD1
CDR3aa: CASLPGQGNYGYTF
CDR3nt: TGTGCCAGCTTACCGGGACAGGGTAACTATGGCTACACCTTC

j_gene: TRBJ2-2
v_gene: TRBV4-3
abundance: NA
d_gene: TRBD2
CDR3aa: CASSQVAGLAGGTGELFF
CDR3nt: TGCGCCAGCAGCCAAGTAGCCGGGCTAGCGGGGGGCACCGGGGAGCTGTTTTTT

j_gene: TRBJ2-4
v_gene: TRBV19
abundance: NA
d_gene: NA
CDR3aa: CASSIEVAGLSAKNIQYF
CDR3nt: TGTGCCAGTAGTATAGAGGTGGCAGGGCTTTCAGCCAAAAACATTCAGTACTTC

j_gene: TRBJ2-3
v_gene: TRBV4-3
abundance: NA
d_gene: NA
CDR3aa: CASSQVGGRAGAQYF
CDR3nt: TGCGCCAGCAGCCAAGTCGGCGGGCGGGCCGGGGCGCAGTATTTT

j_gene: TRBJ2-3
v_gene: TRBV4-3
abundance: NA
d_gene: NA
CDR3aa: CASSQEGGFATDTQYF
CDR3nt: TGCGCCAGCAGCCAAGAAGGCGGGTTCGCCACAGATACGCAGTATTTT

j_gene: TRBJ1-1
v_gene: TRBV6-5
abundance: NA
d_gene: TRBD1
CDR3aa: CASSKTGGRNTEAFF
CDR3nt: TGTGCCAGCAGTAAGACAGGGGGCCGGAACACTGAAGCTTTCTTT

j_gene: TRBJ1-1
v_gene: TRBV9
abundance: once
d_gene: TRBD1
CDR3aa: CASSTRQGAGTEAFF
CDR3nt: TGTGCCAGCAGCACTAGACAGGGGGCAGGCACTGAAGCTTTCTTT

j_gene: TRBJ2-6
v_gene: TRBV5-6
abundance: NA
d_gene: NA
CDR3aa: CASSLEEGSGANVLTF
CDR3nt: TGTGCCAGCAGCTTGGAAGAGGGCTCTGGGGCCAACGTCCTGACTTTC

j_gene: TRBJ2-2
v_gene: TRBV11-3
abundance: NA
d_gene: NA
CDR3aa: CASTDWTANTGELFF
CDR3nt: TGTGCCAGCACCGACTGGACAGCGAACACCGGGGAGCTGTTTTTT

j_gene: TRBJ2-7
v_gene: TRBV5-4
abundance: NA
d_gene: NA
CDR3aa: CASSLSPGYEQYF
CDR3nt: TGTGCCAGCAGCTTGAGTCCCGGCTACGAGCAGTACTTC

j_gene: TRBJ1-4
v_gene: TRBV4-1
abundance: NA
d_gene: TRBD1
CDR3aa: CASSQETGGKGKLFF
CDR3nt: TGCGCCAGCAGCCAAGAAACAGGGGGGAAGGGAAAACTGTTTTTT

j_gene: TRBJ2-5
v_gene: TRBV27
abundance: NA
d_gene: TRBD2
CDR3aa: CASSVTSGGQETQYF
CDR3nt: TGTGCCAGCAGTGTGACTAGCGGGGGGCAAGAGACCCAGTACTTC

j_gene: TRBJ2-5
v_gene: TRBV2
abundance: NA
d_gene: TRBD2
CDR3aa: CASMATSLQETQYF
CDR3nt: TGTGCCAGCATGGCGACTAGCCTCCAAGAGACCCAGTACTTC